The subject of this entry is one T cell receptor beta chain. The antigen is unknown. The PCR was carried out with 60 Vbeta primers and 13 Jbeta primers. Here immunoSEQ multiplex PCR was the method, and the copy in TCRdb shows in-frame clones only, minus some. The sample holds tens of thousands of clones; 81% are singletons and the top ten take 6.5% to 8%. The record originates from a study of cytomegalovirus exposure and HLA in healthy donors. Findings and caveats of the study: Across all donors, roughly uniform sequencing depth was an assumption of the presence/absence analyses. With DRB1 most and HLA-C fewest, TCR association rates differed between HLA loci in a later analysis. About 87% or about 30% of the time was how often most TCR beta V segments were productive, according to an earlier analysis. The study recorded 150 to 200 TCR beta chains that were cytomegalovirus-associated.

Sequenced: PBMCs. This TCR derives from a human donor in good health.

The CDR3 nucleotides are TGTGCCAGTAGTCCGACGACAGGGCTCGAGCAGTACTTC. Its protein product is CASSPTTGLEQYF. The rearrangement links TRBV19 to TRBJ2-5; 7 nucleotides match TRBD1. The J call may be wrong; the DNA end is better matched by TRBJ2-7. This CDR3 has 13 residues. Germline CDR1 reads LNHDA; CDR2 reads SQIVND (reference sequence).